Below, 10 T cell receptor beta chains from the same sample are listed, as sequenced in a study of blood T cell repertoires in COVID-19. Clones were read by immunoSEQ multiplex PCR, and TCRdb kept only the in-frame ones, dropping some. The table has 80,000 to 95,000 clones, approximately 88% seen once. Sequences were obtained from peripheral blood. These receptors originate from a woman aged 70 to 79 with acute or convalescent COVID-19.

This sequence joins TRBV14 and TRBJ2-5, with unresolved D. Germline assignment: CDR1 SGHDN and CDR2 FVKESK. The CDR3 has 15 residues. With 1 base removed from V and 2 bases from J, the gap between germline ends came to 11 bases. Here the CDR3 reads CASSQGWWAQETQYF. DNA of the CDR3: TGTGCCAGCAGCCAAGGGTGGTGGGCGCAAGAGACCCAGTACTTC. The complete variable domain, with remaining parts taken from reference TRBV14 and TRBJ2-5, reads EAGVTQFPSHSVIEKGQTVTLRCDPISGHDNLYWYRRVMGKEIKFLLHFVKESKQDESGMPNNRFLAERTGGTYSTLKVQPAELEDSGVYFCASSQGWWAQETQYFGPGTRLLVL.

The CDR3 nucleotides are TGTGCCAGCAGTCTCGGGATCCCCGGCAAGTTCTTC. Amino acids: CASSLGIPGKFF. The chain has TRBV12-3 or TRBV12-4 and TRBJ2-1, with D tentatively TRBD2 (5 bases). V gave up 5 bases and J gave up 14 bases, with 16 bases separating them. The CDR3 is 12 residues long.

This chain joins TRBV2 and TRBJ1-5; 9 nucleotides line up with TRBD1. The V segment lost 7 bases and the J segment 0 bases; nucleotides outside the gene matches: 4. The CDR3 consists of 15 residues. Germline CDR1 reads SNHLY; CDR2 reads FYNNEI. In DNA form, the CDR3 reads TGTGCCAGCACCTTGACAGGGGGTAGCAATCAGCCCCAGCATTTT. Its protein is CASTLTGGSNQPQHF.

This CDR3 is CASSYPGGPSQETQYF. In DNA, the CDR3 is TGTGCCAGCAGTTACCCCGGAGGGCCTAGCCAAGAGACCCAGTACTTC. The chain links TRBV6-5 to TRBJ2-5; maybe TRBD2 (6 bases). V was trimmed by 2 bases and J by 1 base, leaving 14 bases between them. Germline CDR1 is MNHEY and CDR2 is SVGAGI. CDR3 length equals 16 residues.

J is TRBJ2-1 and V is TRBV2, with 11 bases lining up with TRBD2. V gave up 6 bases and J gave up 5 bases; unmatched junction bases: 0. Germline-derived CDR1 and CDR2 are SNHLY and FYNNEI. The CDR3 is 13 amino acids. CDR3 residues: CASRLAGDNEQFF. The CDR3 DNA reads as TGTGCCAGCAGACTAGCGGGGGACAATGAGCAGTTCTTC.

CDR3 amino acids: CASSSRVGSNQPQHF. For the CDR3, the DNA is TGTGCCAGCAGCAGCAGGGTGGGGAGCAATCAGCCCCAGCATTTT. The chain couples TRBV7-2 to TRBJ1-5, with a tentative D call TRBD1 (5 bases). Trimming shortened V by 5 bases and J by 1 base, and 12 bases separated the two germline ends. CDR1 SGHTA and CDR2 FQGNSA come from the germline V gene. This CDR3 has 15 residues.

The chain uses TRBV21-1 and TRBJ2-7; the DNA was not used to check the table's D call, TRBD2. TRBV21-1 is a pseudogene segment. The CDR3 loop spans 12 amino acids. CDR3 sequence (DNA): TGTGCCAGCAGAGTCAGGAGGAACGAGCAGTACGTC. Amino acid sequence: CASRVRRNEQYV.

The chain joins TRBV28 to TRBJ2-5; 11 bases match TRBD2. Germline trimming cut 9 bases from V and 4 bases from J; bases unmatched to any gene: 4. This CDR3 has 13 amino acids. From germline, CDR1 is MDHEN and CDR2 SYDVKM. In DNA, the CDR3 is TGTGCCAGGAATAGCGGGAGGGCAGAGACCCAGTACTTC. Translated: CARNSGRAETQYF.

The chain uses TRBV19 and TRBJ1-3; D possibly corresponds to TRBD1 (5 bases). Germline V CDR1 and CDR2: LNHDA, SQIVND (reference sequence). The CDR3 is made up of 15 amino acids. V was trimmed by 4 bases and J by 2 bases, leaving 12 bases between them. The CDR3 nucleotides are TGTGCCAGTAGTAAGGGACTCGCGGCTGGAAACACCATATATTTT. Encoded protein: CASSKGLAAGNTIYF.

The rearrangement joins TRBV18 to TRBJ1-1, with D maybe TRBD1 (5 bases). This CDR3 spans 16 amino acids. Trimming stripped 6 bases from V and 1 base from J, with 18 bases between. CDR1 and CDR2 from the germline V gene are KGHSH and LQKENI. The CDR3, as DNA: TGTGCCAGCTCCGGTCAGGGAGGGAGGGAGAACACTGAAGCTTTCTTT. It encodes CASSGQGGRENTEAFF.